This T cell receptor beta chain was obtained from a study of CD8+CD57+ T cells in acquired aplastic anemia. Patients picked for sequencing had shown CD8+CD57+ cell expansion detected by flow cytometry. Germline V gene data show CDR1 as SGHAT and CDR2 as FQDESV (reference sequence). This CDR3 region has 14 residues. Trimming removed 0 bases from V and 5 bases from J; junction bases left unmatched: 3. TCR beta VDJ and CDR3 were profiled, and genomic DNA was the template. TCRdb processed the reads anew with MiXCR; each CDR3 protein has one entry. The sample holds roughly 150,000 distinct CDR3 sequences, more than 45% seen once.

The sample comprised sorted CD4+, CD8+, or CD8+CD57+ T cells (not recorded which) from PBMCs. This chain connects TRBV11-1 to TRBJ1-1; 7 bases fit TRBD1. The origin of this receptor is a human donor with aplastic anemia. As DNA, the CDR3 is TGTGCCAGCAGCTTAGCCAGGGGGAGAACTGAAGCTTTCTTT. Residues: CASSLARGRTEAFF.